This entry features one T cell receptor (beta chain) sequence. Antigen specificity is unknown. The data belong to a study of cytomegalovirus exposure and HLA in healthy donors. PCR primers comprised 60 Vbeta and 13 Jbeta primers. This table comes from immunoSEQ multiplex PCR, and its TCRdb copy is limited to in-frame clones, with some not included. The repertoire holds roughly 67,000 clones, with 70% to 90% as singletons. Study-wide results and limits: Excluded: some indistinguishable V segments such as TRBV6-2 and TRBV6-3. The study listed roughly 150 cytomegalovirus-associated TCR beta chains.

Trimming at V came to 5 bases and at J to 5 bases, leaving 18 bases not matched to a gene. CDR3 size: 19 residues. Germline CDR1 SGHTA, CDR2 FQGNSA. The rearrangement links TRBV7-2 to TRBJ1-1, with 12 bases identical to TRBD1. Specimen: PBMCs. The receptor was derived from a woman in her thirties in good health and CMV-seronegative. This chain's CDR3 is CASSPPARDRGLYLTEAFF. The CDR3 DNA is TGTGCCAGCAGCCCCCCAGCACGGGACAGGGGGCTCTACTTAACTGAAGCTTTCTTT.